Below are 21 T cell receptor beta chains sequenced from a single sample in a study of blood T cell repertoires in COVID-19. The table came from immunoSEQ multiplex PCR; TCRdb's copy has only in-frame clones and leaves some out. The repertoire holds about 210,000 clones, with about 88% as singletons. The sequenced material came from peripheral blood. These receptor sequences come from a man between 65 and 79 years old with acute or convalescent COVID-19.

This chain's CDR3 is CASSEYSNQPQHF. CDR3 DNA sequence: TGTGCCAGCAGTGAATATAGCAATCAGCCCCAGCATTTT. V gene TRBV6-1 combines with J gene TRBJ1-5; D is unresolved. Trimming removed 2 bases at V and 0 bases at J, with 2 bases between. The CDR3 loop spans 13 amino acids. Per the germline V gene, CDR1 is MNHNS and CDR2 is SASEGT.

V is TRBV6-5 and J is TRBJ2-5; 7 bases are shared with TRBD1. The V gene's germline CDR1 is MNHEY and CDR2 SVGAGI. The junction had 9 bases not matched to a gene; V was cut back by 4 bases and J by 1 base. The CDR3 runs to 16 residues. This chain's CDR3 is CASSSYLGQVQETQYF. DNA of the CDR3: TGTGCCAGCAGTTCTTACCTCGGACAGGTCCAAGAGACCCAGTACTTC.

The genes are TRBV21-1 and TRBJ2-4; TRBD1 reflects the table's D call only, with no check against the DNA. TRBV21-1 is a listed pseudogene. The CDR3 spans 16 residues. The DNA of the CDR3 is TGTGCCAGCTCGCGCAGGGGTCAGGGGGCCAAAAACATTCAGTACTTC. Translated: CASSRRGQGAKNIQYF.

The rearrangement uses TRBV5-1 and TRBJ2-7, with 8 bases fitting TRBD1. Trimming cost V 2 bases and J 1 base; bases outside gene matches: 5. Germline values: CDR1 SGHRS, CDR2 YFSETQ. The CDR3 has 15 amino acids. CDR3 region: CASSFGQGPSYEQYF. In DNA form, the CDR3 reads TGCGCCAGCAGCTTCGGACAGGGTCCATCCTACGAGCAGTACTTC. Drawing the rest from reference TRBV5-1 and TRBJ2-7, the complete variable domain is KAGVTQTPRYLIKTRGQQVTLSCSPISGHRSVSWYQQTPGQGLQFLFEYFSETQRNKGNFPGRFSGRQFSNSRSEMNVSTLELGDSALYLCASSFGQGPSYEQYFGPGTRLTVT.

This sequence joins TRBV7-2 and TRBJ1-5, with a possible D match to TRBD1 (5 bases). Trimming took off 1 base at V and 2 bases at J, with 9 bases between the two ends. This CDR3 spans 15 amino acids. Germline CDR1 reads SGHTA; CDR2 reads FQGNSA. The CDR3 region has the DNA TGTGCCAGCAGCTTAGGGGGCTGGGGCAATCAGCCCCAGCATTTT. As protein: CASSLGGWGNQPQHF.

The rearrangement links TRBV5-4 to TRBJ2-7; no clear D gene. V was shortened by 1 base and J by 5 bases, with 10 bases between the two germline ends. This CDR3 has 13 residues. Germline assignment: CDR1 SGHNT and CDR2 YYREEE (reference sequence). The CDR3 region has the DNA TGTGCCAGCAGCTTGTCTCCCCCCCACGAGCAGTACTTC. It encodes CASSLSPPHEQYF.

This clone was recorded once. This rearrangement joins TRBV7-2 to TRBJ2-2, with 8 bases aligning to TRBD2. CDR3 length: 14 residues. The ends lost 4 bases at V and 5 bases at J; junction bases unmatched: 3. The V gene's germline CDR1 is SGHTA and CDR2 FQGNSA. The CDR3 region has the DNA TGTGCCAGCAGCTCCACGGGGGGGACCGGGGAGCTGTTTTTT. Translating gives CASSSTGGTGELFF.

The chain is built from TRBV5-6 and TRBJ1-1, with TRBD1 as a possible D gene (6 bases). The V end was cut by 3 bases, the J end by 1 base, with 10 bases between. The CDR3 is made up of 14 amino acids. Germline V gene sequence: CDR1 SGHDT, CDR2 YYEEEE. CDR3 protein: CASSSTTGNTEAFF. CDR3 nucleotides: TGTGCCAGCAGCTCGACGACAGGGAACACTGAAGCTTTCTTT. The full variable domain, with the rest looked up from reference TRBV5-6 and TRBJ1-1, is DAGVTQSPTHLIKTRGQQVTLRCSPKSGHDTVSWYQQALGQGPQFIFQYYEEEERQRGNFPDRFSGHQFPNYSSELNVNALLLGDSALYLCASSSTTGNTEAFFGQGTRLTVV.

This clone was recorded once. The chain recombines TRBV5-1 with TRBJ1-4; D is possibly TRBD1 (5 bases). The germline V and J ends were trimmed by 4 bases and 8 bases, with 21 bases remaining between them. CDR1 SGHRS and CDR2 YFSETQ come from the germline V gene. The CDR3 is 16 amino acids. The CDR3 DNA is TGCGCCAGCAGCGGCATCGCACCTCCCGGGGGGGAAAAACTGTTTTTT. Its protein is CASSGIAPPGGEKLFF.

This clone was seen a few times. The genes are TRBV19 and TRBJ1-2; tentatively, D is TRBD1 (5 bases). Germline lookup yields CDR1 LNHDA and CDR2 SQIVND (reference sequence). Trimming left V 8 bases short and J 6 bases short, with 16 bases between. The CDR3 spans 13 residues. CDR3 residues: CASRNPGFHGYTF. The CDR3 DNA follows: TGTGCCAGTCGAAACCCAGGGTTTCATGGCTACACCTTC.

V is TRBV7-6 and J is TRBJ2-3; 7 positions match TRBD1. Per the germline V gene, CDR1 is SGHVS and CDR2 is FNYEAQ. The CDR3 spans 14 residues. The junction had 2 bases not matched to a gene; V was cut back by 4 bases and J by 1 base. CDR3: CASSSGQGTDTQYF. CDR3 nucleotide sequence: TGTGCCAGCAGCTCCGGACAGGGCACAGATACGCAGTATTTT.

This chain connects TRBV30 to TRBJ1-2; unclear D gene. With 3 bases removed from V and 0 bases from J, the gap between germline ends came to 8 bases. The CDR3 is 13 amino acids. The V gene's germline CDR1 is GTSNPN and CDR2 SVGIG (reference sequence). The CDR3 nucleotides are TGTGCCTGGAGCAGGATAGCTAACTATGGCTACACCTTC. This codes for CAWSRIANYGYTF.

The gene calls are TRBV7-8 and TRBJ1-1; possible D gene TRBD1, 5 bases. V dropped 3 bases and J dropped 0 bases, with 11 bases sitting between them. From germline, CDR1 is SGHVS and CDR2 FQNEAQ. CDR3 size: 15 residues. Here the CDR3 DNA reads TGTGCCAGCAGCTTCCTCGACAGCGTGAACACTGAAGCTTTCTTT. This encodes CASSFLDSVNTEAFF.

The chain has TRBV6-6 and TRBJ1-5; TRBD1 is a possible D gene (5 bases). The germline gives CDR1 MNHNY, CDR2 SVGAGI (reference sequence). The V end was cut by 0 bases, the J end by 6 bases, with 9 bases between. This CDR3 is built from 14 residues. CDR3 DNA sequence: TGTGCCAGCAGTTACTCCGGGGGAGTTCAGCCCCAGCATTTT. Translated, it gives CASSYSGGVQPQHF.

The CDR3 region is CASSYSPGQGSTDTQYF. CDR3 coding DNA: TGTGCCAGCAGTTACTCACCGGGACAGGGCAGCACAGATACGCAGTATTTT. This chain joins TRBV6-2 or TRBV6-3 and TRBJ2-3; 9 positions match TRBD1. Germline CDR1 MNHEY, CDR2 SVGEGT. The trim removed 0 bases at V and 0 bases at J, leaving 4 bases unmatched. CDR3 length equals 17 residues.

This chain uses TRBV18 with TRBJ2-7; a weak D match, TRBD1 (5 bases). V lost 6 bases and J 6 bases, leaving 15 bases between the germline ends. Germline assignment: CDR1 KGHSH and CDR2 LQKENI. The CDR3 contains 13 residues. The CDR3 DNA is TGTGCCAGCTCCGGGCAAGGGGCAAGCGAGCAGTACTTC. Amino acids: CASSGQGASEQYF.

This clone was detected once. The CDR3 protein is CASSQEGTSGTEQTKNIQYF. The CDR3 bases are TGCGCCAGCAGCCAAGAAGGGACTAGCGGGACAGAGCAGACGAAAAACATTCAGTACTTC. The genes are TRBV4-1 and TRBJ2-4, with TRBD2 matching over 13 bases. There are 20 residues in the CDR3. Trimming removed 0 bases from V and 4 bases from J; junction bases left unmatched: 12. CDR1 is MGHRA and CDR2 is YSYEKL in the germline V gene.

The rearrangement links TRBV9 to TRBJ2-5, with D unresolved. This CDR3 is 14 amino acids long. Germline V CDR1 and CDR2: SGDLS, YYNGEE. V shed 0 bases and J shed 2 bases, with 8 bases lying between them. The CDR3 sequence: CASSVGRSQETQYF. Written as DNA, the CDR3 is TGTGCCAGCAGCGTAGGAAGGAGTCAAGAGACCCAGTACTTC.

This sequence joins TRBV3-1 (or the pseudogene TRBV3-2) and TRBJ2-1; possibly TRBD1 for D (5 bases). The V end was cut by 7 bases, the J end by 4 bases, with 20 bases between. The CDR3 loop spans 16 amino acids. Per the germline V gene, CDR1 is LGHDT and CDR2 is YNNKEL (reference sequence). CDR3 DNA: TGTGCCAGCATTTCTTCGGACACAGGAAGATACAATGAGCAGTTCTTC. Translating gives CASISSDTGRYNEQFF.

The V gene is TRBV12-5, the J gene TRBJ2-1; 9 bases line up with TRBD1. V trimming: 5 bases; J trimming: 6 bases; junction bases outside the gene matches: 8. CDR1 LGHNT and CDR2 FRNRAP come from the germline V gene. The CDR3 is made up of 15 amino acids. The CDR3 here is CASGIPGQGINEQFF. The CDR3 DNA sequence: TGTGCTAGTGGTATCCCCGGACAGGGGATCAATGAGCAGTTCTTC.

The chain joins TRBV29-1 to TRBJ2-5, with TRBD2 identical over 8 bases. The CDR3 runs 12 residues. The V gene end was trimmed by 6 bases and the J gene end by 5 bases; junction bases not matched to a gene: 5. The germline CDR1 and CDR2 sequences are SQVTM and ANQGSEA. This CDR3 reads CSVIAGSETQYF. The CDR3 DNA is TGCAGCGTGATAGCGGGAAGTGAGACCCAGTACTTC.